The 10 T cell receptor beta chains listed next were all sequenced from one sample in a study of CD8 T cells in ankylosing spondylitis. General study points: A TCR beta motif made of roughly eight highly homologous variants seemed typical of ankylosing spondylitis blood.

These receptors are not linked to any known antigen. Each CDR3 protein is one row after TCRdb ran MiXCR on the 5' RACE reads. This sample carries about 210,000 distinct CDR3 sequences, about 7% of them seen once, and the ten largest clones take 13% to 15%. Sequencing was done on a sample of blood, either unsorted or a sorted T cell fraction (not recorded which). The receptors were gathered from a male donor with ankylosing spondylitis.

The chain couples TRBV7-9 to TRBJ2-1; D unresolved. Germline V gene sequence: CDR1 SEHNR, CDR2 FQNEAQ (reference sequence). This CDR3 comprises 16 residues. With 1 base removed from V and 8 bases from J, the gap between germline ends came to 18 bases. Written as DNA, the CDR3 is TGTGCCAGCAGCTTAGTGTTACGGACGGCCCTCGATGAGCAGTTCTTC. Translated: CASSLVLRTALDEQFF.

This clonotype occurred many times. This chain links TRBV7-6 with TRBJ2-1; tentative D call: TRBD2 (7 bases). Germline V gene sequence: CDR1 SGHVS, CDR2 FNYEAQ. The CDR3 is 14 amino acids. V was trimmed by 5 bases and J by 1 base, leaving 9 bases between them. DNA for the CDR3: TGTGCCAGCAGCAGGGGGGGTTCCTACAATGAGCAGTTCTTC. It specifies CASSRGGSYNEQFF. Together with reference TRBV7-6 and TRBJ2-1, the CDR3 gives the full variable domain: GAGVSQSPRYKVTKRGQDVALRCDPISGHVSLYWYRQALGQGPEFLTYFNYEAQQDKSGLPNDRFSAERPEGSISTLTIQRTEQRDSAMYRCASSRGGSYNEQFFGPGTRLTVL.

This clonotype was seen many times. The CDR3 DNA sequence: TGCGCCAGCAGCTTGACAGGGGCCTACGAGCAGTACTTC. This codes for CASSLTGAYEQYF. This chain connects TRBV5-1 to TRBJ2-7, with TRBD1 identical over 7 bases. Germline CDR1 reads SGHRS; CDR2 reads YFSETQ. This CDR3 is 13 amino acids long. Unmatched junction bases numbered 0, after V lost 1 base and J lost 2 bases.

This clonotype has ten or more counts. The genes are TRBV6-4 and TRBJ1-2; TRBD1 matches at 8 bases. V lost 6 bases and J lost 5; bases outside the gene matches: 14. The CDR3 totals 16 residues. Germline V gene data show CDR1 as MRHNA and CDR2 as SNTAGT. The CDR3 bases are TGTGCCAGCAGCCAGAAAGACAGGGGACCTTCATATGGCTACACCTTC. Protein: CASSQKDRGPSYGYTF.

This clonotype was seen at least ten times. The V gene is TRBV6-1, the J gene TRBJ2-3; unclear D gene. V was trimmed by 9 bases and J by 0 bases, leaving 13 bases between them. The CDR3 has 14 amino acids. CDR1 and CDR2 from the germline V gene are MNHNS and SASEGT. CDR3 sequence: CASLSLFSTDTQYF. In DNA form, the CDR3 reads TGTGCCAGTTTATCCCTTTTTAGCACAGATACGCAGTATTTT.

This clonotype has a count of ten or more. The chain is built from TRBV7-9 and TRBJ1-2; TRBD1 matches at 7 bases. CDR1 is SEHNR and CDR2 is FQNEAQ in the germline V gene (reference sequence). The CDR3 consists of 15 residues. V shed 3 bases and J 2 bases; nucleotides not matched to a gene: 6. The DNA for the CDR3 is TGTGCCAGCAGCTTTGGGGCAGGGGGAAACTATGGCTACACCTTC. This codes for CASSFGAGGNYGYTF.

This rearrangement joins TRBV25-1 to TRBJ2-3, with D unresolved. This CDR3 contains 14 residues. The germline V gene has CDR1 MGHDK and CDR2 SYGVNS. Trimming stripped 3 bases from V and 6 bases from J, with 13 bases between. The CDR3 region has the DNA TGTGCCAGCAGTGATTTGCGGTATGGGGATACGCAGTATTTT. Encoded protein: CASSDLRYGDTQYF.

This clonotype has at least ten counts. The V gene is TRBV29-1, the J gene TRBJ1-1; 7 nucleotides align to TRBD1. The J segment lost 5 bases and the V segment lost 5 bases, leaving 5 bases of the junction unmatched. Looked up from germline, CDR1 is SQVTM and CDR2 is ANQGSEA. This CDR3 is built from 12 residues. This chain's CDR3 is CSVLQGRTEAFF. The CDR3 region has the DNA TGCAGCGTTTTACAGGGGAGGACTGAAGCTTTCTTT. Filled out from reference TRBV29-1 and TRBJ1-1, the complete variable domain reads SAVISQKPSRDICQRGTSLTIQCQVDSQVTMMFWYRQQPGQSLTLIATANQGSEATYESGFVIDKFPISRPNLTFSTLTVSNMSPEDSSIYLCSVLQGRTEAFFGQGTRLTVV.

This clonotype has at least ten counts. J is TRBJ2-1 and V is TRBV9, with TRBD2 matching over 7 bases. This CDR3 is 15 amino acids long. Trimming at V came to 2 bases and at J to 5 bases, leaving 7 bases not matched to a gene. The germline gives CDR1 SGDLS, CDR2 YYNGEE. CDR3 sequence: CASSVTGGGDNEQFF. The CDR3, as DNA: TGTGCCAGCAGCGTCACGGGAGGAGGCGACAATGAGCAGTTCTTC.

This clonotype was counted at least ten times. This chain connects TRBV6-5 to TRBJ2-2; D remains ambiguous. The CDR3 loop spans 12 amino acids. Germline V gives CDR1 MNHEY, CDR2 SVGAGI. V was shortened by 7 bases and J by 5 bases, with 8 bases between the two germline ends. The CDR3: CASTDGTGELFF. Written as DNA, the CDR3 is TGTGCCAGCACAGACGGTACCGGGGAGCTGTTTTTT.